The clone carrying this TCR beta chain was observed a single time. V was clipped by 0 bases and J by 10 bases; unmatched bases: 4. Germline V gives CDR1 LGHNA, CDR2 YSLEER. The CDR3 runs to 15 residues. This entry is derived from a study of blood T cell repertoires in COVID-19. At the level of the study: COVID-19 samples, acute and convalescent, were from the United States, Italy and Spain.

Generated by immunoSEQ multiplex PCR, the TCRdb table keeps only in-frame clones and is missing some. The table records about 200,000 clones, approximately 78% of them present only once. The sample comprised peripheral blood. V gene TRBV4-3 combines with J gene TRBJ1-6; the match to TRBD1 covers 9 bases. The TCR originated in a woman aged 80 or over with acute or convalescent COVID-19. CDR3 amino acids: CASSQEQTGGSPLHF. CDR3 nucleotides: TGCGCCAGCAGCCAAGAACAGACAGGGGGATCACCCCTCCACTTT.